This T cell receptor (beta chain) was sequenced in a study of shared clonotypes between healthy human individuals. Study at large: There were three CD4 naive, three CD4 memory, two CD8 naive and one CD8 memory plates per donor.

Positive CCR7 selection of CD45RO-negative cells yielded the naive CD8 cells, and terminally differentiated effector memory CD45RA+ cells were excluded. The donors were adults (healthy and HIV-negative) with no recent acute infections or vaccinations. Deletions cut 6 bases from V and 5 bases from J, with 18 bases between. Germline CDR1 is SNHLY and CDR2 is FYNNEI. CDR3 size: 15 residues. The count of this clone is one. Its matching antigen is unknown. Data came from immunoSEQ multiplex PCR; TCRdb stores just in-frame clones and leaves some out. In the table there are 2 million to 2.5 million clones, about 95% of which are singletons. Study conclusions and caveats: Rarefaction exposed incomplete sorted-subset sequencing despite large depth. A generally larger estimated richness was seen in naive subsets than in memory subsets.

The sequenced sample consisted of naive CD8+ T cells sorted from blood. This receptor was taken from a young man in good health. The chain employs TRBV2 and TRBJ2-3; the D call may be TRBD1 or TRBD2 (6 bases each). The CDR3 DNA follows: TGTGCCAGCAGGGACGCGGGGACAAGCTTAGATACGCAGTATTTT. This translates into CASRDAGTSLDTQYF.